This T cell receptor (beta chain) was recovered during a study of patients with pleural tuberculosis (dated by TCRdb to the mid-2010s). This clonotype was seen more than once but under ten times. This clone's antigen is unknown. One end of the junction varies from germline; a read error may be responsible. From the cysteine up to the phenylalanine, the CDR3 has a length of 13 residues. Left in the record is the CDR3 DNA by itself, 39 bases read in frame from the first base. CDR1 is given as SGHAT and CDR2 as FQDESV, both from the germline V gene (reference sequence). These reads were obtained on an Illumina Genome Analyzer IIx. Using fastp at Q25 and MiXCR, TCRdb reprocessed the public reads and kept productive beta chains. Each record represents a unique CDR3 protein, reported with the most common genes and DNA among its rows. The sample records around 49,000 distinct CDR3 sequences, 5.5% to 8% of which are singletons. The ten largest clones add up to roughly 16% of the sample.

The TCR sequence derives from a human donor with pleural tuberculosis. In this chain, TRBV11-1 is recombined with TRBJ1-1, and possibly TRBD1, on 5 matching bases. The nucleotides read TGTGCCGGCAGCCCGGACACTGACACTGAAGCTTTCTTT. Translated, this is CAGSPDTDTEAFF.